This T cell receptor beta chain was observed in a study of blood T cell repertoires in COVID-19. Germline assignment: CDR1 LNHDA and CDR2 SQIVND (reference sequence). V was shortened by 0 bases and J by 0 bases, with 12 bases between the two germline ends. This CDR3 is 18 amino acids long. In the source study's methods: Amplification of reference gene primers was used by the study to estimate nucleated cell counts. Method: immunoSEQ multiplex PCR; TCRdb's copy keeps in-frame clones and lacks some. For V, J and clone size, that table is used; D and trimming come from the DNA. Of some 250,000 clones in the sample, more than 85% were seen once.

Sequences were obtained from peripheral blood. This rearrangement joins TRBV19 to TRBJ1-6, with a possible D match to TRBD1 (6 bases). This sequence originates from a woman aged 70 to 79 with active or convalescent COVID-19. The CDR3 protein is CASSIESRGSSYNSPLHF. The CDR3 region has the DNA TGTGCCAGTAGTATAGAGTCGAGGGGGAGCTCCTATAATTCACCCCTCCACTTT.